The clone carrying this T cell receptor beta chain was picked up a small number of times. The data belong to a study of blood T cell repertoires in COVID-19. Whole-study context: From T cells, B-cell-depleted T cells, or PBMCs came the material, which was cDNA or gDNA.

Germline loops: CDR1 ENHRY, CDR2 SYGVKD. V lost 10 bases, J lost 2 bases, and 22 bases lay in between. The CDR3 is 16 residues long. Original data processing: Reference gene primers were amplified, and this amplification served to estimate nucleated cell counts. TCRdb's copy holds only in-frame clones and misses some; the assay was immunoSEQ multiplex PCR. V and J calls and clone size follow that table, whereas D and trimming were derived from the DNA. The sample includes 110,000 to 150,000 clones, about 89% of them seen just once. The chain has TRBV10-3 and TRBJ2-3; D is ambiguous. This TCR came from a man between 60 and 75 years old with active or convalescent COVID-19. The sequencing input was peripheral blood. The chain's CDR3 is CATYSPLGLNTDTQYF. The DNA of the CDR3 is TGTGCCACCTACAGTCCTCTTGGATTGAACACAGATACGCAGTATTTT.